Sequencing of this T cell receptor (beta chain) was carried out in a study of shared clonotypes between healthy human individuals. This CDR3 has 13 residues. Per germline, CDR1 SNHLY and CDR2 FYNNEI. Between the trimmed V and J ends, which lost 6 bases and 7 bases, there was a span of 13 bases. Notes on this clone: The target antigen is unknown.

Sequenced by immunoSEQ multiplex PCR; TCRdb stores in-frame clones only, minus some. The sample consists of about 2.4 million clones, 80% to 95% of them appearing once. Whole-study results and caveats: Generally, estimated richness proved larger in naive subsets than it did in memory subsets.

The source material was naive CD4+ T cells from PBMCs. Subset described: CD45RA+ positively selected. The genes are TRBV2 and TRBJ2-1; D possibly corresponds to TRBD1 (7 bases). The source of this sequence is a man between 18 and 29 years old in good health. Some clones in this sample may be carry-over from other donors' samples. CDR3 DNA: TGTGCCAGCAGACAACAGGGGAGGAATGAGCAGTTCTTC. Its protein product is CASRQQGRNEQFF.